This paragraph covers one TCR beta chain sequence. Its antigen is not yet known. Base qualities are missing; no much larger clone stands one base away. This sample was included in a study of regulatory T cells in long-lasting Graves disease (dated by TCRdb to the early 2020s). Looking at the study overall: Persistent Graves' disease was defined as antithyroid drug treatment for over 5 years with persistently positive TSH receptor autoantibodies. Peripheral blood TCR sequencing and RNA sequencing compared persistent Graves' disease patients with newly diagnosed Graves' disease patients. The study was conducted in China and was registered as a clinical trial. A total of some 35 samples underwent TCR sequencing: some 13 from persistent and about 20 from newly diagnosed Graves' disease patients. Persistent Graves' disease patients in the clinical cohort had taken antithyroid drugs for around 11 years on average. What the research found in general, with its limitations: A larger number of public clonotypes was shared among persistent patients (under 3,000) than among newly diagnosed patients (more than 850). Only the TCR beta chain was sequenced and analyzed. Peripheral blood alone was examined, since thyroid tissue, which constituted the primary lesion, could not be accessed. The authors noted that the small sample size was a limitation that may lower accuracy. Compared with newly diagnosed patients, persistent Graves' disease patients had lower TCR Shannon entropy and fewer highly expanded clones, which suggests clonal expansion. Preferential use of TRBV28, TRBJ1-2 and TRBJ2-5 was observed in persistent disease, whereas TRBV20-1 and TRBJ2-1 were favored in newly diagnosed disease.

Libraries came from multiplex PCR. The instrument given in TCRdb is Illumina HiSeq 4000. To build TCR beta libraries, CDR3 regions were amplified by Arm-PCR using iRepertoire HTBI primers. PCR products were gel purified before sequencing. On the study's bioinformatics: Across samples, 62 TRBV and over 11 TRBJ segments were identified and used for gene usage analysis of CDR3 amino acid clonotypes. Filtered high-quality paired reads were merged into contigs using COPE and FqMerger. BLAST was used to align contigs to IMGT TRBV, TRBD and TRBJ reference genes, with CDR3 defined following IMGT. Any clonotype with a frequency above 0.1% was counted as a highly expanded clone. Repertoire diversity was measured by Shannon entropy, and V-J evenness by the Gini coefficient. Clonotypes shared by more than one individual were considered public. TCRdb itself trimmed the public reads at Q25 with fastp, ran MiXCR and retained productive beta chains. Rows with a matching CDR3 protein are joined into one entry that keeps the most common DNA and genes. The V and J calls and clone size come from TCRdb's table, not from the authors' own analysis. Recorded for this sample are under 450,000 distinct CDR3 sequences; roughly 25% of them occurred a single time. The ten top clones hold about 29% of the sample.

The germline V gene sets CDR1 to MGHRA and CDR2 to YSYEKL. The CDR3 starts with the cysteine, ends with the phenylalanine, and has 12 residues. The only DNA kept is the CDR3, 36 bases in frame from the first base. Cut back by 2 bases and 6 bases, the V and J ends lie 4 bases apart. What this sample's time point label stands for: persistent/refractory GD, antithyroid drugs over 5 years with positive TRAb. RNA was extracted from PBMCs in TRIzol for both TCR sequencing and RNA sequencing. Graves' disease was diagnosed according to American Thyroid Association guidelines. The patients came from an endocrinology department in Xi'an, China. Each patient gave 7 to 9.5 milliliters of peripheral blood, collected in an EDTA anticoagulant tube. PBMCs were isolated by Ficoll Paque Plus density gradient separation without further T cell sorting. RNA quality was checked with an Agilent 2100 Bioanalyzer and agarose gel, and concentration with a NanoDrop 2000.

The receptor was isolated from a woman in her 40s with Graves disease. Donor details come from another sample of the same person, matched by shared clones. The rearrangement joined TRBV4-1 to TRBJ2-2, with the D gene not confidently named. Here the sequenced sample was peripheral blood mononuclear cells (PBMCs), taken when the disease was refractory, from a patient treated with antithyroid drugs. The CDR3 in this case is CASSQPPGELFF. The DNA reads as follows: TGCGCCAGCAGCCAACCGCCCGGGGAGCTGTTTTTT.